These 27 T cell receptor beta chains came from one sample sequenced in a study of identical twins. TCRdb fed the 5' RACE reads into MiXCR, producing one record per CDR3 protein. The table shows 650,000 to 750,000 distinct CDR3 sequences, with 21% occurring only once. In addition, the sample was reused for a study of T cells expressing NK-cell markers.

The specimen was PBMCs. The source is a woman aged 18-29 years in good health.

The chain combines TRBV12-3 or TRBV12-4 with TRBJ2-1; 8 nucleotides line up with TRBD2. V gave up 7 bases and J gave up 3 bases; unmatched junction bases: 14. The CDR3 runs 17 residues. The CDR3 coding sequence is TGTGCCAGCACGTTACCCCCAACTAGCGGTCTCTACAATGAGCAGTTCTTC. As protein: CASTLPPTSGLYNEQFF.

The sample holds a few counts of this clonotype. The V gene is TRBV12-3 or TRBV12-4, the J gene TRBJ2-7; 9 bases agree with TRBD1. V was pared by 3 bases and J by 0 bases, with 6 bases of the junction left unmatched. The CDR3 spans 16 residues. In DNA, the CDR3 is TGTGCCAGCAGTTTGTCCGGGACAGGGAGCTCCTACGAGCAGTACTTC. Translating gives CASSLSGTGSSYEQYF.

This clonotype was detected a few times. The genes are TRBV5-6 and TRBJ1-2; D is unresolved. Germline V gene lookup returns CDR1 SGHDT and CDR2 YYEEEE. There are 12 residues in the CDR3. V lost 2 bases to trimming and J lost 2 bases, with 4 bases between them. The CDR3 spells CASSLKNYGYTF. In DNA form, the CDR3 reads TGTGCCAGCAGCTTAAAGAACTATGGCTACACCTTC.

CDR3 in amino acids: CASSPTAGANVLTF. The DNA for the CDR3 is TGCGCCAGCAGCCCGACAGCTGGGGCCAACGTCCTGACTTTC. The chain links TRBV5-1 to TRBJ2-6; possible D gene TRBD1, 5 bases. Germline values: CDR1 SGHRS, CDR2 YFSETQ. The V and J ends lost 4 bases and 2 bases respectively, with 7 bases between them. The CDR3 is 14 residues long.

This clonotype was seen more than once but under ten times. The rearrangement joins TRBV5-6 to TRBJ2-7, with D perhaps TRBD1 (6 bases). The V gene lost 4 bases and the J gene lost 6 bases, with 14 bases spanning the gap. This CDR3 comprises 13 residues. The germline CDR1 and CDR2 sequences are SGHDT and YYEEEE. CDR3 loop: CASSATGSGEQYF. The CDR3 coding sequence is TGTGCCAGCAGCGCGACAGGATCGGGCGAGCAGTACTTC.

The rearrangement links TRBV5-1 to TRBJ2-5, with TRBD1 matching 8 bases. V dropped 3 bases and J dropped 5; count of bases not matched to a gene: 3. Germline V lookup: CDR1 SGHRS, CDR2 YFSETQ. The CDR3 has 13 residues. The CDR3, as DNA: TGCGCCAGCAGCTCGGACAGGGTGGAGACCCAGTACTTC. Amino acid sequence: CASSSDRVETQYF.

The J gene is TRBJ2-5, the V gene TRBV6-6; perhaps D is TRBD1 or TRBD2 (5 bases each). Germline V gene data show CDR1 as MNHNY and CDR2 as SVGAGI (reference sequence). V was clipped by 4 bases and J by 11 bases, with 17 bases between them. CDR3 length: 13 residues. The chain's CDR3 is CASSLAGTRIQYF. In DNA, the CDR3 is TGTGCCAGCAGTTTGGCCGGGACCAGGATTCAGTACTTC.

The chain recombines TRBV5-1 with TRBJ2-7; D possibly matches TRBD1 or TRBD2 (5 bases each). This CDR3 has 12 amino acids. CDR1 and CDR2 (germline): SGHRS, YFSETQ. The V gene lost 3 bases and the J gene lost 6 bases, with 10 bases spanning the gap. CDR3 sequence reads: CASSWVGTEQYF. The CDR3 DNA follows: TGCGCCAGCAGCTGGGTAGGGACCGAGCAGTACTTC.

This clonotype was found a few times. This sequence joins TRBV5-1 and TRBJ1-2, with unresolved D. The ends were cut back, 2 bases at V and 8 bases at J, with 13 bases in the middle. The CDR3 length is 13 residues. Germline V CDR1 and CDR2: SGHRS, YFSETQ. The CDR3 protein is CASSFPVILGYTF. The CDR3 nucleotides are TGCGCCAGCAGCTTCCCGGTCATCTTGGGCTACACCTTC.

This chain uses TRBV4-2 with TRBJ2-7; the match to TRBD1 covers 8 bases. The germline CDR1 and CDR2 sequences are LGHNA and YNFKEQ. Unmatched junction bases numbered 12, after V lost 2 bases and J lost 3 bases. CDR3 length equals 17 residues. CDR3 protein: CASSQHDRTGGIYEQYF. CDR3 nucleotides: TGTGCCAGCAGCCAACACGATCGTACAGGGGGAATCTACGAGCAGTACTTC.

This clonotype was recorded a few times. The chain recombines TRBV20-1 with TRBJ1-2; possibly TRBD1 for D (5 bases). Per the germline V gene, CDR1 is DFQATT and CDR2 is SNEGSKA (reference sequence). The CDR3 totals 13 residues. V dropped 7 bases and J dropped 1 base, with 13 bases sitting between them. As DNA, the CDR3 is TGCAGTGTCAGATCCGACAGTAACTATGGCTACACCTTC. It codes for CSVRSDSNYGYTF.

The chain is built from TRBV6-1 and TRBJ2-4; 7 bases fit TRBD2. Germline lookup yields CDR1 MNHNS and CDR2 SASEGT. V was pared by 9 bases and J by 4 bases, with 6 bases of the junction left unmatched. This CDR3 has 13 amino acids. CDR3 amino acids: CAREVGGKNIQYF. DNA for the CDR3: TGTGCCAGGGAGGTGGGGGGGAAAAACATTCAGTACTTC.

In DNA form, the CDR3 reads TGTGCCAGCAGCTTAAGTCCGGGGGACAGGCCCACAGATACGCAGTATTTT. Translating it yields CASSLSPGDRPTDTQYF. The V gene is TRBV7-9, the J gene TRBJ2-3, with 8 bases aligning to TRBD1. The CDR3 loop spans 17 amino acids. From germline, CDR1 is SEHNR and CDR2 FQNEAQ (reference sequence). Trimming took 2 bases from V and 2 from J; bases not matched to a gene: 9.

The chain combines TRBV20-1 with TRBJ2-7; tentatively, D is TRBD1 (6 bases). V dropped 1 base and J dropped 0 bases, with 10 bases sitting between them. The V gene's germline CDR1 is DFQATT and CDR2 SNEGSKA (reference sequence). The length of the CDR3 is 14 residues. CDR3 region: CSARVGAASYEQYF. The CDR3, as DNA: TGCAGTGCTAGAGTGGGGGCAGCCTCCTACGAGCAGTACTTC.

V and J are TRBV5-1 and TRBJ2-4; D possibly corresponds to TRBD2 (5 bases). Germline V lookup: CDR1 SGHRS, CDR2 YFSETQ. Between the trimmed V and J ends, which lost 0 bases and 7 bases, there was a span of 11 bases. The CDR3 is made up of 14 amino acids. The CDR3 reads CASSLGREGNIQYF. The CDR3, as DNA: TGCGCCAGCAGCTTGGGACGGGAAGGGAACATTCAGTACTTC.

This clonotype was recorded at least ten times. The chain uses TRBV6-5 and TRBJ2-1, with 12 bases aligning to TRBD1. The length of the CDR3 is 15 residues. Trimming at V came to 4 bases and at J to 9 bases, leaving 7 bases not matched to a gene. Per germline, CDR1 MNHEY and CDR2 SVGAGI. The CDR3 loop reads CASSSGQGARVEQFF. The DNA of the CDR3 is TGTGCCAGCAGTTCGGGACAGGGGGCACGGGTTGAGCAGTTCTTC.

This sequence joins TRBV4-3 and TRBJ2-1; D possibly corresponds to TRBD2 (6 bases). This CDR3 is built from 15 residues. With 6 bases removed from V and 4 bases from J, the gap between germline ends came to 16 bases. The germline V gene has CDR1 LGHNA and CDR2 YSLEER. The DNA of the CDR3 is TGCGCCAGCAGGTTTAGCGGCACCGGGTACAATGAGCAGTTCTTC. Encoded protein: CASRFSGTGYNEQFF.

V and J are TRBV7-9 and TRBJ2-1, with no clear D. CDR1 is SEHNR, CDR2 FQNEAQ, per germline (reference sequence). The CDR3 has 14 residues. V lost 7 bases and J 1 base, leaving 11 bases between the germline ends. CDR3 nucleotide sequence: TGTGCCAGCACCTACGAAGGGTCCTACAATGAGCAGTTCTTC. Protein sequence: CASTYEGSYNEQFF.

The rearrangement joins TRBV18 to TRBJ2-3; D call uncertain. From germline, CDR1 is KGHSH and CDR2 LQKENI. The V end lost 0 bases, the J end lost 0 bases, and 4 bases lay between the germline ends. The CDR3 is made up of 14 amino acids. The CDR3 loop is CASSPPYSTDTQYF. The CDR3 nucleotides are TGTGCCAGCTCACCACCGTACAGCACAGATACGCAGTATTTT.

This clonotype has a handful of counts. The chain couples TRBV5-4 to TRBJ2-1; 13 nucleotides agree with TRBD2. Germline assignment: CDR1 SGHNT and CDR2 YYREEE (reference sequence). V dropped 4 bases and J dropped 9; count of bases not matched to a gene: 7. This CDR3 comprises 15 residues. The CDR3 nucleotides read TGTGCCAGCAGCCTACGGACTAGCGGGAGTTTTGAGCAGTTCTTC. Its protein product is CASSLRTSGSFEQFF. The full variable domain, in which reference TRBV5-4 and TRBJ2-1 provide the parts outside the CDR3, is ETGVTQSPTHLIKTRGQQVTLRCSSQSGHNTVSWYQQALGQGPQFIFQYYREEENGRGNFPPRFSGLQFPNYSSELNVNALELDDSALYLCASSLRTSGSFEQFFGPGTRLTVL.

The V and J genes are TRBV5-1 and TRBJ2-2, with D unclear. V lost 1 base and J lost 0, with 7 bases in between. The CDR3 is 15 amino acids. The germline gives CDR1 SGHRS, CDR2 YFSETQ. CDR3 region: CASSLISTNTGELFF. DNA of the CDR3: TGCGCCAGCAGCTTGATATCTACGAACACCGGGGAGCTGTTTTTT.

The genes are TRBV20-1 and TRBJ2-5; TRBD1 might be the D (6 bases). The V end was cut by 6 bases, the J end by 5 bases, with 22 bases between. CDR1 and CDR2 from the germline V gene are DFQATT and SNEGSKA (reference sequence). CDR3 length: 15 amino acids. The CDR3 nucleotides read TGCAGTGCCCAACCAACAGGGTTAACGTGGGAGACCCAGTACTTC. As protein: CSAQPTGLTWETQYF.

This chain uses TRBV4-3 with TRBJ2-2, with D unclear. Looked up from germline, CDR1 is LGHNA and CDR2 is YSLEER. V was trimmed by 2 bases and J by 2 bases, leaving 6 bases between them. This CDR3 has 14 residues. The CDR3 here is CASSQKLNTGELFF. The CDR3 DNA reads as TGCGCCAGCAGCCAAAAACTCAACACCGGGGAGCTGTTTTTT.

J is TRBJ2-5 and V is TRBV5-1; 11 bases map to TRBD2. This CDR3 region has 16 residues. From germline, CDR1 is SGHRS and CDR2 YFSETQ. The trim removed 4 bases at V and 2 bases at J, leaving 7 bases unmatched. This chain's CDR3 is CASSLLAGAPQETQYF. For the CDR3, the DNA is TGCGCCAGCAGCCTACTAGCGGGAGCCCCACAAGAGACCCAGTACTTC.

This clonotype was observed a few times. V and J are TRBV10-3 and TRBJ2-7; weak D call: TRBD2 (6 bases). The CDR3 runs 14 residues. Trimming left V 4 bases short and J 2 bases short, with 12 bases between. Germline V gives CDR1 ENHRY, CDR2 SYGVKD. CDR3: CAISGGTRPYEQYF. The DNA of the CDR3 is TGTGCCATCAGTGGGGGGACTCGACCCTACGAGCAGTACTTC.

DNA of the CDR3: TGTGCCATCAGTGAGTCCCCCGAGGATACGCAGTATTTT. Translation: CAISESPEDTQYF. The V gene is TRBV10-3, the J gene TRBJ2-3; D call uncertain. The CDR3 extends over 13 amino acids. V lost 0 bases and J lost 6, with 7 bases in between. The germline V gene encodes CDR1 ENHRY and CDR2 SYGVKD.

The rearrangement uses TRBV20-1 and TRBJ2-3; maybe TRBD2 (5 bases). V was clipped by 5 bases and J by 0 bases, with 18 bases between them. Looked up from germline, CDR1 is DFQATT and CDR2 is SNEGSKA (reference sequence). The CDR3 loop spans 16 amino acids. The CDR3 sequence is CSAVPLGGRSTDTQYF. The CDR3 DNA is TGCAGTGCTGTCCCTCTGGGCGGGCGAAGCACAGATACGCAGTATTTT.